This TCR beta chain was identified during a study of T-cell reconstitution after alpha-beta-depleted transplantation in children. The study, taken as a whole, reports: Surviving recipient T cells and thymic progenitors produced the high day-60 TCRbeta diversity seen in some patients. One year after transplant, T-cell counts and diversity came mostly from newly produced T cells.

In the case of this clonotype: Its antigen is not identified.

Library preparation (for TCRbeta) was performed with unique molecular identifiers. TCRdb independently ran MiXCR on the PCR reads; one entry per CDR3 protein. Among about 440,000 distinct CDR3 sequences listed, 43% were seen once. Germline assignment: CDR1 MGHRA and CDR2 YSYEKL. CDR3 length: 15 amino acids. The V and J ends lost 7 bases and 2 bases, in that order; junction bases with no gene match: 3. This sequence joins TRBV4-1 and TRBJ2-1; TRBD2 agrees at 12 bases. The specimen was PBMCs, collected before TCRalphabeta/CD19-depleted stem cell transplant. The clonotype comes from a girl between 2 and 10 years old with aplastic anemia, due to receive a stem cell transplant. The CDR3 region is CASTSGRETYNEQFF. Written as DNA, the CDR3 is TGCGCCAGCACTAGCGGGAGGGAAACCTACAATGAGCAGTTCTTC.